This T cell receptor beta chain was found in a study of blood T cell repertoires in COVID-19. About the study: T cells, B-cell-depleted T cells, or PBMCs supplied cDNA or gDNA.

Source study methods: Counts of nucleated cells, estimated from reference gene primer amplification, were obtained. Assay used: immunoSEQ multiplex PCR; TCRdb lists only in-frame clones, some missing. D and trimming were read from the DNA, whereas the V and J calls and clone size are those reported in that table. The sample yields 100,000 to 140,000 clones, more than 70% seen once. This clone was seen more than once but under ten times. Sequencing input: peripheral blood. The sequence was collected from a human donor in a cohort sampled during active COVID-19.

CDR3 DNA: TGTGCCTGGAGTCCACAGGCGTGGGAGCTGTTTTTT. It encodes CAWSPQAWELFF. The chain couples TRBV30 to TRBJ2-2; D perhaps matches TRBD1 (5 bases). V lost 2 bases, J lost 9 bases, and 10 bases lay in between. Germline V gene lookup returns CDR1 GTSNPN and CDR2 SVGIG (reference sequence). The CDR3 has 12 residues.